Listed here are 5 T cell receptor beta chains from one sample, sequenced in a study of Ad26.COV2.S vaccination and SARS-CoV-2 variants. Stated treatment: approximately 18 received Ad26.COV2.S at low or high dose, single or two shots; about five received placebo; per-sample allocation not given. Repertoires come from day 63 after the first vaccine or placebo injection. TCRdb keeps only in-frame clones here, not all; method: immunoSEQ multiplex PCR. Here the sample spans 300,000 to 400,000 clones, roughly 90% being singletons. The sequenced sample was peripheral blood, obtained in a trial of Ad26.COV2.S vaccine versus placebo. The source of these receptors is a person between 18 and 65 years old who received the Ad26.COV2.S COVID-19 vaccine or a placebo.

The V gene is TRBV6-2 or TRBV6-3, the J gene TRBJ2-2; D gene unclear. V was trimmed by 0 bases and J by 2 bases, leaving 10 bases between them. The CDR3 totals 16 residues. Germline V gene lookup returns CDR1 MNHEY and CDR2 SVGEGT. CDR3 DNA: TGTGCCAGCAGTTACTCGAGGCGCCTAAACACCGGGGAGCTGTTTTTT. It codes for CASSYSRRLNTGELFF.

J is TRBJ1-6 and V is TRBV18; TRBD1 aligns across 7 bases. This CDR3 comprises 15 residues. V dropped 3 bases and J dropped 7; count of bases not matched to a gene: 6. The germline gives CDR1 KGHSH, CDR2 LQKENI. This CDR3 is CASSPGQITNSPLHF. The CDR3 nucleotides are TGTGCCAGCTCACCGGGACAGATAACGAATTCACCCCTCCACTTT. The whole variable domain, filled in from reference TRBV18 and TRBJ1-6, reads NAGVMQNPRHLVRRRGQEARLRCSPMKGHSHVYWYRQLPEEGLKFMVYLQKENIIDESGMPKERFSAEFPKEGPSILRIQQVVRGDSAAYFCASSPGQITNSPLHFGNGTRLTVT.

This chain connects TRBV27 to TRBJ2-2; TRBD2 matches 8 bases. The J segment lost 4 bases and the V segment lost 1 base, leaving 5 bases of the junction unmatched. CDR3 length: 16 residues. The germline V gene encodes CDR1 MNHEY and CDR2 SMNVEV (reference sequence). The CDR3 DNA is TGTGCCAGCAGTTTATGGGCGGGAGGATCCACCGGGGAGCTGTTTTTT. Translating it yields CASSLWAGGSTGELFF.

V usage is TRBV6-5 and J usage is TRBJ1-3; 7 bases fit TRBD1. The CDR3 length is 15 residues. With V trimmed by 5 bases and J by 0 bases, 4 bases remained unmatched. Germline loops: CDR1 MNHEY, CDR2 SVGAGI. Here the CDR3 reads CASSKQGNSGNTIYF. The CDR3 DNA reads as TGTGCCAGCAGTAAACAGGGGAACTCTGGAAACACCATATATTTT.

This sequence joins TRBV27 and TRBJ1-4; a possible D gene is TRBD1 (5 bases). The germline gives CDR1 MNHEY, CDR2 SMNVEV (reference sequence). V gave up 1 base and J gave up 4 bases, with 13 bases separating them. This CDR3 is built from 16 residues. This CDR3 reads CASSLLGVGNNEKLFF. Here the CDR3 DNA reads TGTGCCAGCAGTTTATTGGGGGTCGGGAATAATGAAAAACTGTTTTTT.